The clone carrying this TCR beta chain was detected only once. The antigen is unknown. The entry originates in a study of shared clonotypes between healthy human individuals. Study observations and caveats: Represented diversity (both genetic and exposure-history) was limited by the small number of donors. Only blood was sampled, and tissue TCR repertoires likely differ from blood ones.

The repertoire was sequenced with immunoSEQ multiplex PCR; TCRdb's copy has only in-frame clones and lacks some. The data show fewer than 600,000 clones, with roughly 80% seen just once and approximately 12% held by the top ten. V lost 6 bases and J 5 bases, leaving 9 bases between the germline ends. Per germline, CDR1 SNHLY and CDR2 FYNNEI. This CDR3 has 12 residues. This chain connects TRBV2 to TRBJ2-3; tentatively, D is TRBD2 (6 bases). The TCR originated in a woman in her thirties or forties in good health. Some clones in this sample may be carry-over from other donors' samples. The sample taken for sequencing was PBMCs. The CDR3 DNA follows: TGTGCCAGCAGGAGGGACTTAGATACGCAGTATTTT. Translating gives CASRRDLDTQYF.